These 20 T cell receptor beta chains came from one sample sequenced in a study of blood T cell repertoires in COVID-19. Here immunoSEQ multiplex PCR was the method, and the copy in TCRdb shows in-frame clones only, minus some. The table has 200,000 to 250,000 clones, around 80% seen once. Sequenced input: peripheral blood. The receptor source for this set is a woman aged 65 to 85 with acute or convalescent COVID-19.

The chain employs TRBV7-2 and TRBJ2-3; TRBD2 matches 13 bases. V shed 8 bases, J shed 6 bases, and the junction held 8 bases outside the gene matches. The germline V gene has CDR1 SGHTA and CDR2 FQGNSA. The CDR3 extends over 15 amino acids. This CDR3 reads CASATGLAGEDTQYF. CDR3 nucleotide sequence: TGTGCCAGCGCTACCGGACTAGCGGGAGAGGATACGCAGTATTTT.

The rearrangement uses TRBV3-1 (or the pseudogene TRBV3-2) and TRBJ1-1; 12 bases match TRBD1. The CDR3 loop spans 15 amino acids. V was pared by 4 bases and J by 10 bases, with 10 bases of the junction left unmatched. Germline CDR1 LGHDT, CDR2 YNNKEL (reference sequence). The CDR3 bases are TGTGCCAGCAGCCCTCCGGGACAGGGGGCAGTTGGAGCTTTCTTT. It translates to CASSPPGQGAVGAFF.

The chain carries TRBV5-1 and TRBJ2-2, with TRBD2 matching over 8 bases. There are 17 residues in the CDR3. The ends lost 0 bases at V and 2 bases at J; junction bases unmatched: 6. Per the germline V gene, CDR1 is SGHRS and CDR2 is YFSETQ. CDR3 nucleotide sequence: TGCGCCAGCAGCTTGGGCGCGGGGGGAGTTAACACCGGGGAGCTGTTTTTT. It is translated as CASSLGAGGVNTGELFF.

The V and J genes are TRBV12-3 or TRBV12-4 and TRBJ2-7; D not certain. The CDR3 length is 12 residues. The V end lost 6 bases, the J end lost 4 bases, and 10 bases lay between the germline ends. CDR3 residues: CASSYNPYEQYF. CDR3 bases: TGTGCCAGCAGCTATAATCCTTACGAGCAGTACTTC.

The chain employs TRBV5-1 and TRBJ2-3; 7 bases align to TRBD2. Germline V CDR1 and CDR2: SGHRS, YFSETQ. The ends lost 4 bases at V and 2 bases at J; junction bases unmatched: 7. The length of the CDR3 is 15 residues. This CDR3 reads CASSPWGGYTDTQYF. In nucleotides, the CDR3 is TGCGCCAGCAGCCCATGGGGGGGGTACACAGATACGCAGTATTTT.

The V gene is TRBV6-5, the J gene TRBJ1-2; 9 bases line up with TRBD1. Looked up from germline, CDR1 is MNHEY and CDR2 is SVGAGI. The CDR3 extends over 13 amino acids. V shed 4 bases, J shed 8 bases, and the junction held 5 bases outside the gene matches. The CDR3 here is CASSLGQGGGYTF. CDR3 coding DNA: TGTGCCAGCAGTTTGGGACAGGGTGGAGGCTACACCTTC.

The rearrangement uses TRBV13 and TRBJ2-1; 9 bases fit TRBD2. CDR1 and CDR2 from the germline V gene are PRHDT and FYEKMQ (reference sequence). After removal of 4 bases from V and 5 bases from J, the junction contained 6 bases not matched to a gene. The CDR3 has 15 residues. The CDR3 sequence is CASSYPTSGNNEQFF. In nucleotides, the CDR3 is TGTGCCAGCAGCTATCCGACTAGCGGAAACAATGAGCAGTTCTTC.

The chain combines TRBV3-1 (or the pseudogene TRBV3-2) with TRBJ2-3; tentative D call: TRBD2 (5 bases). The germline gives CDR1 LGHDT, CDR2 YNNKEL (reference sequence). The V end was cut by 1 base, the J end by 5 bases, with 13 bases between. The CDR3 loop spans 15 amino acids. The DNA for the CDR3 is TGTGCCAGCAGCCAAGGTTTGGTGAGCGGAGATACGCAGTATTTT. This codes for CASSQGLVSGDTQYF.

The chain is built from TRBV29-1 and TRBJ2-1, with 10 bases aligning to TRBD2. Germline CDR1 SQVTM, CDR2 ANQGSEA. Germline trimming cut 7 bases from V and 0 bases from J; bases unmatched to any gene: 6. The CDR3 extends over 15 amino acids. In DNA, the CDR3 is TGCAGCGGTACCGGGACTAGCGCCTCCTACAATGAGCAGTTCTTC. Translating gives CSGTGTSASYNEQFF.

This clone was found a few times. The chain is built from TRBV28 and TRBJ1-1, with 7 positions matching TRBD1. V lost 6 bases, J lost 3 bases, and 7 bases stayed unmatched. The CDR3 sequence is 14 residues long. The germline gives CDR1 MDHEN, CDR2 SYDVKM. The CDR3 DNA follows: TGTGCCAGCAGCCTTACAGGGGCGGACACTGAAGCTTTCTTT. It translates to CASSLTGADTEAFF.

A word on this clone: The same CDR3 also results from other DNA sequences found in this sample. V is TRBV27 and J is TRBJ2-6; no definite D call. V dropped 3 bases and J dropped 1 base, with 4 bases sitting between them. This CDR3 is 14 amino acids long. Germline assignment: CDR1 MNHEY and CDR2 SMNVEV (reference sequence). The CDR3: CASSLRSGANVLTF. The CDR3 DNA sequence: TGTGCCAGCAGTTTGCGGTCTGGGGCCAACGTCCTGACTTTC.

This clone was detected only once. The chain is built from TRBV5-1 and TRBJ1-3; no definite D call. This CDR3 comprises 17 residues. V was cut by 4 bases and J by 0 bases, with 17 bases left in between. CDR1 is SGHRS, CDR2 YFSETQ, per germline. The CDR3 is CASSPLSAASSGNTIYF. Here the CDR3 DNA reads TGCGCCAGCAGCCCCCTCTCAGCAGCGAGCTCTGGAAACACCATATATTTT.

The genes are TRBV14 and TRBJ2-5, with D tentatively TRBD2 (5 bases). The CDR3 consists of 14 residues. The germline CDR1 and CDR2 sequences are SGHDN and FVKESK. Between the trimmed V and J ends, which lost 8 bases and 1 base, there was a span of 14 bases. This CDR3 is CASSPERVQETQYF. The CDR3 nucleotides are TGTGCCAGCTCCCCCGAGAGGGTCCAAGAGACCCAGTACTTC.

J is TRBJ2-3 and V is TRBV5-1, with 13 bases identical to TRBD2. V gave up 3 bases and J gave up 2 bases; unmatched junction bases: 6. The CDR3 extends over 17 amino acids. The germline V gene encodes CDR1 SGHRS and CDR2 YFSETQ. The CDR3: CASSSGTSGDYTDTQYF. CDR3 coding DNA: TGCGCCAGCAGCTCAGGGACTAGCGGGGACTACACAGATACGCAGTATTTT.

This clone occurred a few times. This sequence joins TRBV6-5 and TRBJ2-1; tentative D call: TRBD2 (6 bases). V was shortened by 5 bases and J by 8 bases, with 13 bases between the two germline ends. CDR1 and CDR2 from the germline V gene are MNHEY and SVGAGI. This CDR3 contains 13 residues. The CDR3 reads CASSRGESDEQFF. As DNA, the CDR3 is TGTGCCAGCAGTCGCGGGGAGTCGGATGAGCAGTTCTTC.

The rearrangement links TRBV24-1 to TRBJ2-5, with TRBD1 matching over 8 bases. CDR3 length: 13 residues. Germline V gene sequence: CDR1 KGHDR, CDR2 SFDVKD. The V segment lost 4 bases and the J segment 5 bases; nucleotides outside the gene matches: 2. CDR3 in amino acids: CATSEGDRETQYF. CDR3 nucleotide sequence: TGTGCCACCAGTGAAGGGGACAGGGAGACCCAGTACTTC.

CDR3 sequence (DNA): TGTGCCAGCAGACCGGGACAGGGGGAAGAAAAACTGTTTTTT. Its translation is CASRPGQGEEKLFF. The V call is TRBV2, the J call TRBJ1-4; 11 nucleotides agree with TRBD1. V gave up 6 bases and J gave up 8 bases; unmatched junction bases: 5. The V gene's germline CDR1 is SNHLY and CDR2 FYNNEI. The CDR3 length is 14 residues.

The rearrangement links TRBV2 to TRBJ2-2; 8 positions match TRBD1. The CDR3 is made up of 14 amino acids. From germline, CDR1 is SNHLY and CDR2 FYNNEI. V lost 6 bases, J lost 0 bases, and 0 bases stayed unmatched. Written as DNA, the CDR3 is TGTGCCAGCAGGGGACAGGCGAACACCGGGGAGCTGTTTTTT. Residues: CASRGQANTGELFF.

V and J are TRBV19 and TRBJ2-7; TRBD1 matches at 10 bases. The CDR3 has 13 residues. CDR1 and CDR2 (germline): LNHDA, SQIVND (reference sequence). V trimming: 10 bases; J trimming: 4 bases; junction bases outside the gene matches: 7. The CDR3 DNA reads as TGTGCCACAACCGGGACAGGGGCTTACGAGCAGTACTTC. The encoded protein is CATTGTGAYEQYF.

This chain joins TRBV20-1 and TRBJ2-1; maybe TRBD1 (5 bases). Trimming stripped 3 bases from V and 7 bases from J, with 10 bases between. The CDR3 runs to 12 residues. Germline V gives CDR1 DFQATT, CDR2 SNEGSKA (reference sequence). The CDR3 region has the DNA TGCAGTGCTAGTCAGGGCCCGAATGAGCAGTTCTTC. As protein: CSASQGPNEQFF.